A selection of T cell receptor beta chains follows, all from one sample in a study of glioma-infiltrating T cells after dendritic cell vaccination. The data were produced by immunoSEQ multiplex PCR, yet TCRdb's version contains in-frame clones alone and is incomplete. Of 99,000 or so clones in the sample, around 90% were seen once. The source material was blood, sampled after dendritic cell vaccination. All receptors come from a human donor with glioblastoma. Both conserved end residues are part of each CDR3. D genes are given only for firm matches. Size values are once, few and many counts, or a class for expanded clones, and some rows have none.

NA,14,TRBV12-5,TRBJ1-5,NA,TGTGCTAGTGGTTTAGCTTCGGGAAATCAGCCCCAGCATTTT,CASGLASGNQPQHF
NA,16,TRBV7-2,TRBJ2-3,NA,TGTGCCAGCAGCTTAAACGGGAGAGCGGGCACAGATACGCAGTATTTT,CASSLNGRAGTDTQYF
TRBD1,15,TRBV6-5,TRBJ2-3,NA,TGTGCCAGCAGTGCTTGGGACAGGGGTACAGATACGCAGTATTTT,CASSAWDRGTDTQYF
TRBD1,18,TRBV15,TRBJ1-1,NA,TGTGCCACCAGCAGACAAAGGACTGGAAGGGGGCCGAACACTGAAGCTTTCTTT,CATSRQRTGRGPNTEAFF
TRBD2,18,TRBV11-2,TRBJ2-2,NA,TGTGCCAGCAGCCCAGAGCTGGGCCTAGCGGGGGGGACCGGGGAGCTGTTTTTT,CASSPELGLAGGTGELFF
NA,14,TRBV5-1,TRBJ1-2,NA,TGCGCCAGCAGCCCTGCAACAGGGAGCTATGGCTACACCTTC,CASSPATGSYGYTF
TRBD1,15,TRBV5-6,TRBJ1-5,NA,TGTGCCAGCAGCTGGGGGACAGGGGTCGGCCAGCCCCAGCATTTT,CASSWGTGVGQPQHF
TRBD2,15,TRBV10-3,TRBJ2-1,NA,TGTGCCATCAGTGGGGAGTCTAGCGGGAGTTCTGAGCAGTTCTTC,CAISGESSGSSEQFF
NA,15,TRBV4-1,TRBJ1-6,NA,TGCGCCAGCAGCCGGGACGCTACCCTCGGGAGGCCCCTCCACTTT,CASSRDATLGRPLHF
TRBD1,17,TRBV10-2,TRBJ1-2,NA,TGCGCCAGCAGTGAGTCGATCGGGACAGGGGCTAACTATGGCTACACCTTC,CASSESIGTGANYGYTF
NA,15,TRBV15,TRBJ1-4,few,TGTGCCACCAGCAGTAAGAGGACAGCTAATGAAAAACTGTTTTTT,CATSSKRTANEKLFF
TRBD1,15,TRBV9,TRBJ1-2,NA,TGTGCCAGCAGCCTAGAACAGGGGACAGGGGGCGCCTACACCTTC,CASSLEQGTGGAYTF
TRBD1,15,TRBV25-1,TRBJ1-2,NA,TGTGCCAAGTATCGACAGGGGAAGAAAAACTATGGCTACACCTTC,CAKYRQGKKNYGYTF
TRBD1,17,TRBV14,TRBJ1-2,NA,TGTGCCAGCAGCCAAGATGGGACAGGGGCCGCAGGTTTCGGCTACACCTTC,CASSQDGTGAAGFGYTF
NA,13,TRBV5-1,TRBJ1-1,NA,TGCGCCAGCAGCTTTGGCAGTTCCACTGAAGCTTTCTTT,CASSFGSSTEAFF
NA,13,TRBV29-1,TRBJ1-5,NA,TGCAGCGTTGTGGCGGGGAGAAATCAGCCCCAGCATTTT,CSVVAGRNQPQHF
NA,15,TRBV11-3,TRBJ2-7,NA,TGTGCCAGCAGCTTAGATGGCGGAAGCTCCTACGAGCAGTACTTC,CASSLDGGSSYEQYF
NA,15,TRBV4-1,TRBJ1-1,NA,TGCGCCAGCAGCCGGACCCCCACAGGGAACACTGAAGCTTTCTTT,CASSRTPTGNTEAFF
NA,12,TRBV28,TRBJ2-4,NA,TGTGCCAGCAGTTTAACAGTCGACATTCAGTACTTC,CASSLTVDIQYF
NA,13,TRBV5-1,TRBJ2-3,NA,TGCGCCAGCAGAAGGACAGACACAGATACGCAGTATTTT,CASRRTDTDTQYF
NA,17,TRBV7-9,TRBJ1-2,NA,TGTGCCAGCAGCTTAGCGTCCGGGAGGGAGGCTAACTATGGCTACACCTTC,CASSLASGREANYGYTF
NA,12,TRBV10-1,TRBJ2-7,once,TGCGCCAGCAGTGGGCCCACCCGCGAGCAGTACTTC,CASSGPTREQYF
NA,16,TRBV14,TRBJ2-3,NA,TGTGCCAGCAGCCGGACATTGCCGGACGGCACAGATACGCAGTATTTT,CASSRTLPDGTDTQYF
TRBD1,16,TRBV9,TRBJ2-2,NA,TGTGCCAGCAGCCCTCCCGGGACAGGGCCCACCGGGGAGCTGTTTTTT,CASSPPGTGPTGELFF
NA,13,TRBV5-4,TRBJ2-2,NA,TGTGCCAGCAGCTTGGGACAAACCGGGGAGCTGTTTTTT,CASSLGQTGELFF
NA,16,TRBV7-9,TRBJ2-2,NA,TGTGCCAGCAGCTCGTCCAAGCCAAGGAACACCGGGGAGCTGTTTTTT,CASSSSKPRNTGELFF
TRBD1,16,TRBV2,TRBJ1-2,NA,TGTGCCAGCTCCAGACCCACAGGGGCCATTAACTATGGCTACACCTTC,CASSRPTGAINYGYTF
TRBD2,14,TRBV2,TRBJ2-1,NA,TGTGCCAGCAGGACTAGCGGGTATTACAATGAGCAGTTCTTC,CASRTSGYYNEQFF
NA,12,TRBV25-1,TRBJ2-2,NA,TGTGCCAGCGGACAGAGTACCGGGGAGCTGTTTTTT,CASGQSTGELFF
NA,12,TRBV5-8,TRBJ1-2,NA,TGTGCCAGCAGCTTGACAGGGCACGGCTACACCTTC,CASSLTGHGYTF
NA,16,TRBV6-5,TRBJ2-5,once,TGTGCCAGCAGTTACATCGGCGCGGGTGGCCAAGAGACCCAGTACTTC,CASSYIGAGGQETQYF
TRBD2,15,TRBV25-1,TRBJ2-1,NA,TGTGCCAGCGGAGGGACTAGCGGCCCTCTATATGAGCAGTTCTTC,CASGGTSGPLYEQFF
NA,18,TRBV6-1,TRBJ1-3,NA,TGTGCCAGCAGTGACGGTATATTGGGCAGGGGTTCTGGAAACACCATATATTTT,CASSDGILGRGSGNTIYF
TRBD1,15,TRBV6-6,TRBJ2-5,NA,TGTGCCAGCAGCGCCCCGGACAGGGGACAAGAGACCCAGTACTTC,CASSAPDRGQETQYF
NA,15,TRBV5-4,TRBJ2-7,few,TGTGCCAGCAGCTTTCCGACCCAGGGCGTCCGCGAGCAGTACTTC,CASSFPTQGVREQYF
TRBD1,14,TRBV6-5,TRBJ1-2,NA,TGTGCCAGCAGCAGACAGGGAGCAAACTATGGCTACACCTTC,CASSRQGANYGYTF
TRBD2,14,TRBV9,TRBJ2-1,NA,TGTGCCAGCAGCGTAGGAGGGAGGGTGGAGGAGCAGTTCTTC,CASSVGGRVEEQFF
TRBD2,15,TRBV19,TRBJ2-1,NA,TGTGCCAGTAGCCATGCCGCGGGAGTGCACAATGAGCAGTTCTTC,CASSHAAGVHNEQFF
TRBD1,16,TRBV9,TRBJ1-4,NA,TGTGCCAGCAGCGTAGCCTCAGGGGGTACGAATGAAAAACTGTTTTTT,CASSVASGGTNEKLFF
TRBD1,13,TRBV10-3,TRBJ1-5,NA,TGTGCCATCAGTGGACAGGGGGATCAGCCCCAGCATTTT,CAISGQGDQPQHF
TRBD1,14,TRBV7-2,TRBJ1-2,NA,TGTGCCAGCAGCTTGGGACAGGGGGTACAGGGCTACACCTTC,CASSLGQGVQGYTF
NA,13,TRBV7-9,TRBJ2-7,NA,TGTGCCAGCAGCGGGGGACTCTCCTACGAGCAGTACTTC,CASSGGLSYEQYF
NA,15,TRBV19,TRBJ2-7,once,TGTGCCAGTAGTATCGGATCGGGACAAGGTGACGAGCAGTACTTC,CASSIGSGQGDEQYF
TRBD1,18,TRBV9,TRBJ1-6,NA,TGTGCCAGCAGCGTAGGACAGGGGCAAGGAACTTATAATTCACCCCTCCACTTT,CASSVGQGQGTYNSPLHF